This T cell receptor beta chain appears in the sequencing data of a study of lymphopenia after photon versus proton radiotherapy. This clone was observed a handful of times. The antigen is not known. The V gene's germline CDR1 is LNHDA and CDR2 SQIVND (reference sequence). There are 14 residues in the CDR3. V was shortened by 5 bases and J by 4 bases, with 14 bases between the two germline ends. The table came from immunoSEQ multiplex PCR; TCRdb's copy has only in-frame clones and leaves some out. The table shows around 70,000 clones, with roughly 90% occurring only once. Study-wide points: Oligoclonal CD8+ Temra expansion after nadir drove photon patients' diversity drop. Relative stability marked proton patients; photon patients lost diversity and naive cells. Survival link was tested only in deceased patients; proton benefit remains a possibility.

This material consisted of peripheral blood, taken from a patient treated with photon-based radiotherapy. The sequence came from a woman aged 35 to 49 with cholangiocarcinoma. The V call is TRBV19, the J call TRBJ1-2; unclear D gene. The CDR3 nucleotides are TGTGCCAGTAGTCCTGGGCTGCTACTCTATGGCTACACCTTC. Translating gives CASSPGLLLYGYTF.